The 26 T cell receptor beta chains below come from one sample, sequenced in a study of blood T cell repertoires in COVID-19. Clones were read by immunoSEQ multiplex PCR, and TCRdb kept only the in-frame ones, dropping some. The sample consists of 130,000 to 150,000 clones, around 85% of them appearing once. The sample comprised peripheral blood. Source of these receptors: a woman aged 55-70 years with COVID-19, enrolled during active disease.

The chain employs TRBV3-1 (or the pseudogene TRBV3-2) and TRBJ2-3, with D maybe TRBD2 (7 bases). CDR1 and CDR2 from the germline V gene are LGHDT and YNNKEL (reference sequence). Trimming cost V 1 base and J 0 bases, with 23 bases left between them. The CDR3 covers 20 residues. CDR3 bases: TGTGCCAGCAGCCAAGGCCCGGCTAGGGCGGGGGCCCTGAGCACAGATACGCAGTATTTT. It encodes CASSQGPARAGALSTDTQYF.

The V and J genes are TRBV5-6 and TRBJ2-5; TRBD2 agrees at 12 bases. Trimming took 3 bases from V and 2 from J; bases not matched to a gene: 8. Per the germline V gene, CDR1 is SGHDT and CDR2 is YYEEEE. The CDR3 totals 17 residues. The CDR3 reads CASSSRTSGELQETQYF. CDR3 nucleotides: TGTGCCAGCAGCTCCAGGACTAGCGGGGAGCTACAAGAGACCCAGTACTTC.

The J gene is TRBJ2-3, the V gene TRBV7-6, with TRBD2 matching 9 bases. Looked up from germline, CDR1 is SGHVS and CDR2 is FNYEAQ. V shed 3 bases, J shed 3 bases, and the junction held 4 bases outside the gene matches. This CDR3 has 15 residues. CDR3 DNA: TGTGCCAGCAGCTTGGGCGGGGGGGCAACAGATACGCAGTATTTT. Residues: CASSLGGGATDTQYF.

The chain employs TRBV4-3 and TRBJ1-2, with D maybe TRBD1 (6 bases). Germline V gene data show CDR1 as LGHNA and CDR2 as YSLEER. Trimming shortened V by 0 bases and J by 4 bases, and 15 bases separated the two germline ends. The CDR3 contains 16 residues. CDR3 DNA sequence: TGCGCCAGCAGCCAAGAAACAGGGAACGGTGCCTATGGCTACACCTTC. Its protein is CASSQETGNGAYGYTF.

V is TRBV12-5 and J is TRBJ1-2; a possible D gene is TRBD1 (5 bases). The CDR3 consists of 12 residues. V was shortened by 4 bases and J by 8 bases, with 11 bases between the two germline ends. Per the germline V gene, CDR1 is LGHNT and CDR2 is FRNRAP. The CDR3 loop is CASGSPPGGYTF. DNA for the CDR3: TGTGCTAGTGGTTCGCCTCCAGGGGGCTACACCTTC.

The genes are TRBV19 and TRBJ2-2; weak D call: TRBD1 (5 bases). Trimming removed 5 bases at V and 3 bases at J, with 13 bases between. Per the germline V gene, CDR1 is LNHDA and CDR2 is SQIVND (reference sequence). This CDR3 contains 15 residues. CDR3 sequence (DNA): TGTGCCAGTAGTTCACTTAGGGGTTACACCGGGGAGCTGTTTTTT. Its translation is CASSSLRGYTGELFF. Using reference TRBV19 and TRBJ2-2 for the parts outside the CDR3, the full variable domain is DGGITQSPKYLFRKEGQNVTLSCEQNLNHDAMYWYRQDPGQGLRLIYYSQIVNDFQKGDIAEGYSVSREKKESFPLTVTSAQKNPTAFYLCASSSLRGYTGELFFGEGSRLTVL.

This clone has more than one count but fewer than ten. The CDR3 region has the DNA TGCGCCAGCAGCCAAGTAACAGCGGGGGAGTGGGAGCAGTACTTC. Encoded protein: CASSQVTAGEWEQYF. The chain recombines TRBV4-3 with TRBJ2-7, with 8 positions matching TRBD2. The V and J ends lost 1 base and 7 bases, in that order; junction bases with no gene match: 9. The CDR3 runs 15 residues. From germline, CDR1 is LGHNA and CDR2 YSLEER.

V is TRBV15 and J is TRBJ1-1; 8 nucleotides match TRBD1. This CDR3 has 14 amino acids. Germline CDR1 is LNHNV and CDR2 is YYDKDF (reference sequence). J was trimmed by 2 bases and V by 3 bases; bases with no gene match: 2. Here the CDR3 reads CATSRDRANTEAFF. CDR3 in DNA: TGTGCCACCAGCAGGGACAGGGCAAACACTGAAGCTTTCTTT.

The rearrangement uses TRBV14 and TRBJ2-1; tentative D call: TRBD2 (6 bases). This CDR3 comprises 15 residues. V gave up 1 base and J gave up 3 bases, with 10 bases separating them. Germline loops: CDR1 SGHDN, CDR2 FVKESK. The CDR3 nucleotides read TGTGCCAGCAGCCAAGCCGGGGGTTTCTACAATGAGCAGTTCTTC. Its protein is CASSQAGGFYNEQFF.

The genes are TRBV7-6 and TRBJ2-1; D gene uncertain. The ends were cut back, 1 base at V and 5 bases at J, with 15 bases in the middle. The CDR3 length is 16 residues. The germline V gene has CDR1 SGHVS and CDR2 FNYEAQ. In DNA form, the CDR3 reads TGTGCCAGCAGCTTAGTGGTGACACCGCCTGACAATGAGCAGTTCTTC. Its translation: CASSLVVTPPDNEQFF.

This clone showed up just once. V usage is TRBV3-1 (or the pseudogene TRBV3-2) and J usage is TRBJ2-3; 9 bases align to TRBD2. Germline CDR1 is LGHDT and CDR2 is YNNKEL (reference sequence). CDR3 size: 16 residues. Losses at the gene ends were 1 base for V and 3 bases for J; bases not matched to a gene: 5. The CDR3 loop is CASSQALSGGTDTQYF. CDR3 DNA: TGTGCCAGCAGCCAAGCCCTTAGCGGGGGAACAGATACGCAGTATTTT.

The chain is built from TRBV7-2 and TRBJ1-5, with TRBD1 matching 7 bases. This CDR3 is 14 amino acids long. Germline V gene lookup returns CDR1 SGHTA and CDR2 FQGNSA. V lost 4 bases, J lost 3 bases, and 3 bases stayed unmatched. CDR3 DNA sequence: TGTGCCAGCAGCTGGGGACAGTACAATCAGCCCCAGCATTTT. Protein product: CASSWGQYNQPQHF. Together with reference TRBV7-2 and TRBJ1-5, the CDR3 gives the full variable domain: GAGVSQSPSNKVTEKGKDVELRCDPISGHTALYWYRQSLGQGLEFLIYFQGNSAPDKSGLPSDRFSAERTGGSVSTLTIQRTQQEDSAVYLCASSWGQYNQPQHFGDGTRLSIL.

The J gene is TRBJ2-1, the V gene TRBV5-1; 12 nucleotides agree with TRBD2. Germline V gives CDR1 SGHRS, CDR2 YFSETQ. This CDR3 contains 16 residues. J gave up 10 bases and V 4 bases, and 12 bases lay outside the gene matches. CDR3 sequence: CASSQMTSGGSEEQFF. The CDR3 DNA reads as TGCGCCAGCAGCCAGATGACTAGCGGGGGCTCAGAAGAGCAGTTCTTC.

This clone was found a few times. This rearrangement joins TRBV7-3 to TRBJ2-1; D might be TRBD2 (6 bases). CDR3 length: 15 residues. V shed 2 bases and J shed 7 bases, with 15 bases lying between them. CDR1 is SGHTA and CDR2 is FQGTGA in the germline V gene. The CDR3 loop is CASSLGTGTANEQFF. CDR3 sequence (DNA): TGTGCCAGCAGCTTAGGCACCGGGACTGCTAATGAGCAGTTCTTC. Full variable domain (rest looked up from reference TRBV7-3 and TRBJ2-1): GAGVSQTPSNKVTEKGKYVELRCDPISGHTALYWYRQSLGQGPEFLIYFQGTGAADDSGLPNDRFFAVRPEGSVSTLKIQRTERGDSAVYLCASSLGTGTANEQFFGPGTRLTVL.

The chain carries TRBV29-1 and TRBJ2-4; D might be TRBD1 (6 bases). Trimming cost V 4 bases and J 9 bases, with 19 bases left between them. Germline assignment: CDR1 SQVTM and CDR2 ANQGSEA. The CDR3 totals 14 residues. The CDR3 protein is CSVVPGQGLVIQYF. CDR3 sequence (DNA): TGCAGCGTTGTTCCGGGACAAGGGCTGGTCATTCAGTACTTC.

V and J are TRBV6-5 and TRBJ2-3; D is unresolved. Germline V gene lookup returns CDR1 MNHEY and CDR2 SVGAGI. The V end was cut by 0 bases, the J end by 2 bases, with 6 bases between. The CDR3 length is 14 residues. The CDR3 loop is CASSYSYNTDTQYF. CDR3 bases: TGTGCCAGCAGTTACTCTTATAACACAGATACGCAGTATTTT.

CDR3 protein: CAINGGQSGSSYEQYF. In nucleotides, the CDR3 is TGTGCCATCAACGGGGGTCAGTCGGGGAGCTCCTACGAGCAGTACTTC. The rearrangement links TRBV10-3 to TRBJ2-7, with D possibly TRBD2 on 6 matching bases. Deletions cut 7 bases from V and 0 bases from J, with 19 bases between. This CDR3 comprises 16 residues. From germline, CDR1 is ENHRY and CDR2 SYGVKD.

The chain has TRBV5-1 and TRBJ2-5; 10 bases are shared with TRBD1. Germline V gene data show CDR1 as SGHRS and CDR2 as YFSETQ. This CDR3 spans 16 amino acids. With V trimmed by 4 bases and J by 5 bases, 11 bases remained unmatched. The CDR3 DNA is TGCGCCAGCAGCCCGAGACAGGGGGCAACAATGGAGACCCAGTACTTC. This codes for CASSPRQGATMETQYF.

The rearrangement joins TRBV5-1 to TRBJ2-2, with a possible D match to TRBD1 (6 bases). V was cut by 4 bases and J by 6 bases, with 13 bases left in between. The germline V gene encodes CDR1 SGHRS and CDR2 YFSETQ. This CDR3 spans 14 amino acids. CDR3 sequence: CASSLQQGSGELFF. The CDR3 DNA reads TGCGCCAGCAGCCTACAACAGGGCTCCGGGGAGCTGTTTTTT. The full variable domain, in which reference TRBV5-1 and TRBJ2-2 provide the parts outside the CDR3, is KAGVTQTPRYLIKTRGQQVTLSCSPISGHRSVSWYQQTPGQGLQFLFEYFSETQRNKGNFPGRFSGRQFSNSRSEMNVSTLELGDSALYLCASSLQQGSGELFFGEGSRLTVL.

This clone appeared once. V is TRBV11-2 and J is TRBJ1-1; the D gene is possibly TRBD1 (6 bases). V lost 4 bases to trimming and J lost 3 bases, with 9 bases between them. This CDR3 spans 13 amino acids. The germline V gene has CDR1 SGHAT and CDR2 FQNNGV. This chain's CDR3 is CASSSNRDTEAFF. The CDR3 DNA reads as TGTGCCAGCAGCTCGAACAGGGACACTGAAGCTTTCTTT.

The rearrangement joins TRBV10-3 to TRBJ1-5; 9 bases match TRBD1. The trim removed 0 bases at V and 4 bases at J, leaving 7 bases unmatched. Per germline, CDR1 ENHRY and CDR2 SYGVKD. The length of the CDR3 is 17 residues. CDR3 amino acids: CAISESSGTGWNQPQHF. In DNA, the CDR3 is TGTGCCATCAGTGAGTCGAGTGGGACAGGGTGGAATCAGCCCCAGCATTTT.

The chain is built from TRBV5-1 and TRBJ2-2; TRBD1 matches at 8 bases. The CDR3 length is 15 residues. Germline trimming cut 5 bases from V and 1 base from J; bases unmatched to any gene: 4. CDR1 and CDR2 from the germline V gene are SGHRS and YFSETQ. DNA of the CDR3: TGCGCCAGCAGGGAAACAGGGGGGAACACCGGGGAGCTGTTTTTT. Its translation: CASRETGGNTGELFF.

V and J are TRBV4-1 and TRBJ1-3; the match to TRBD1 covers 7 bases. In germline, CDR1 is MGHRA, CDR2 YSYEKL. Losses at the gene ends were 2 bases for V and 1 base for J; bases not matched to a gene: 2. The CDR3 is 15 amino acids. The DNA of the CDR3 is TGCGCCAGCAGCCAAAGGGGACAGTCTGGAAACACCATATATTTT. Translated: CASSQRGQSGNTIYF.

The chain employs TRBV5-1 and TRBJ1-4; 10 bases map to TRBD1. V lost 5 bases and J lost 8; bases outside the gene matches: 6. This CDR3 comprises 14 residues. Germline CDR1 is SGHRS and CDR2 is YFSETQ. For the CDR3, the DNA is TGCGCCAGCAGGCCCGGGACAGGGGACGAAAAACTGTTTTTT. Encoded protein: CASRPGTGDEKLFF.

The chain employs TRBV6-1 and TRBJ1-5; D is undetermined. Per the germline V gene, CDR1 is MNHNS and CDR2 is SASEGT. The V end lost 2 bases, the J end lost 0 bases, and 2 bases lay between the germline ends. The CDR3 spans 13 residues. DNA of the CDR3: TGTGCCAGCAGTGAACTTAGCAATCAGCCCCAGCATTTT. The encoded protein is CASSELSNQPQHF.

The chain uses TRBV10-2 and TRBJ1-1; possible D gene TRBD1, 5 bases. The V and J ends lost 6 bases and 1 base respectively, with 18 bases between them. From germline, CDR1 is WSHSY and CDR2 SAAADI. CDR3 length equals 16 residues. CDR3 sequence reads: CASRGGWRGWNTEAFF. CDR3 in DNA: TGCGCCAGCAGGGGAGGGTGGAGGGGCTGGAACACTGAAGCTTTCTTT.